The 16 T cell receptor beta chains listed next were all sequenced from one sample in a study of T-cell reconstitution after alpha-beta-depleted transplantation in children. Preparing the TCRbeta library involved the use of unique molecular identifiers. TCRdb re-called the PCR reads through MiXCR, storing one row per CDR3 protein. The sample includes hundreds of thousands of distinct CDR3 sequences, around 13% seen only once; the top ten take 2.2%. Material: PBMCs, mostly from graft donor cells, obtained 360 days after TCRalphabeta/CD19-depleted stem cell transplant. The receptors shown here come from a male patient aged 10-17 years who had a stem cell transplant for acute myeloid leukemia, so the T cells may come from the graft donor.

This clonotype was seen a few times. This chain connects TRBV11-2 to TRBJ2-7, with D unresolved. From germline, CDR1 is SGHAT and CDR2 FQNNGV. V lost 1 base and J 2 bases, leaving 12 bases between the germline ends. CDR3 length: 15 residues. The CDR3 is CASSLGPTGPYEQYV. The CDR3 bases are TGTGCCAGCAGCTTAGGCCCCACCGGGCCCTACGAGCAGTACGTC.

This clonotype has a count of ten or more. The J gene is TRBJ2-1, the V gene TRBV28; 9 nucleotides match TRBD2. V was pared by 11 bases and J by 7 bases, with 6 bases of the junction left unmatched. The CDR3 sequence is 12 residues long. Germline assignment: CDR1 MDHEN and CDR2 SYDVKM. The CDR3 DNA reads TGTGCCTCGGGCGGGAGGGCGAATGAGCAGTTCTTC. Protein product: CASGGRANEQFF.

This sequence joins TRBV7-9 and TRBJ2-7, with D perhaps matching TRBD2 (6 bases). CDR3 length equals 14 residues. Per the germline V gene, CDR1 is SEHNR and CDR2 is FQNEAQ (reference sequence). V lost 1 base to trimming and J lost 9 bases, with 16 bases between them. For the CDR3, the DNA is TGTGCCAGCAGCTTAGAAGCCAACTCGCGGGGGCAGTACTTC. Translated, it gives CASSLEANSRGQYF. Based on the CDR3 plus reference TRBV7-9 and TRBJ2-7, the full variable domain is DTGVSQNPRHKITKRGQNVTFRCDPISEHNRLYWYRQTLGQGPEFLTYFQNEAQLEKSRLLSDRFSAERPKGSFSTLEIQRTEQGDSAMYLCASSLEANSRGQYFGPGTRLTVT.

In regard to this clonotype: A much larger clone differs by one base, so this may be a read error. The chain carries TRBV4-3 and TRBJ2-1; D uncertain. The length of the CDR3 is 14 residues. Germline V lookup: CDR1 LGHNA, CDR2 YSLEER. The chain's CDR3 is CVSSQEPRYNEQFF. The CDR3 DNA reads TGCGTCAGCAGCCAAGAGCCTAGATACAATGAGCAGTTCTTC.

The sample holds a few counts of this clonotype. The chain's CDR3 is CSARLAGLTDTQYF. For the CDR3, the DNA is TGCAGTGCTAGGCTAGCGGGACTCACAGATACGCAGTATTTT. V usage is TRBV20-1 and J usage is TRBJ2-3, with 9 bases lining up with TRBD2. V dropped 3 bases and J dropped 2; count of bases not matched to a gene: 3. Germline V CDR1 and CDR2: DFQATT, SNEGSKA (reference sequence). This CDR3 is 14 amino acids long.

This clonotype has ten or more counts. This chain connects TRBV6-1 to TRBJ2-2; D is tentatively TRBD1 or TRBD2 (5 bases each). The CDR3 spans 14 residues. Germline loops: CDR1 MNHNS, CDR2 SASEGT. The germline V and J ends were trimmed by 8 bases and 5 bases, with 15 bases remaining between them. The CDR3 region has the DNA TGTGCCAGCGCTACCGGATGGGGGACCGGGGAGCTGTTTTTT. Its translation is CASATGWGTGELFF.

This sequence joins TRBV20-1 and TRBJ2-5; unclear D gene. Germline lookup yields CDR1 DFQATT and CDR2 SNEGSKA (reference sequence). V was shortened by 1 base and J by 5 bases, with 8 bases between the two germline ends. This CDR3 has 12 residues. CDR3 sequence (DNA): TGCAGTGCTAGAGTTGGCCTGGAGACCCAGTACTTC. Translated: CSARVGLETQYF.

The chain links TRBV6-5 to TRBJ2-2, with 11 bases aligning to TRBD2. V was clipped by 4 bases and J by 6 bases; unmatched bases: 7. The CDR3 spans 16 residues. Germline V lookup: CDR1 MNHEY, CDR2 SVGAGI. The CDR3 nucleotides read TGTGCCAGCAGTTTCCAAAGACTAGCGGGATCCGGGGAGCTGTTTTTT. Encoded protein: CASSFQRLAGSGELFF.

This clonotype was recorded a few times. The chain carries TRBV7-9 and TRBJ2-7; D assignment may be TRBD1 or TRBD2 (5 bases each). The ends were cut back, 0 bases at V and 2 bases at J, with 14 bases in the middle. The CDR3 is made up of 16 amino acids. Germline V gene data show CDR1 as SEHNR and CDR2 as FQNEAQ (reference sequence). CDR3 sequence reads: CASSLAVGAITYEQYF. DNA for the CDR3: TGTGCCAGCAGCTTAGCGGTCGGGGCTATCACCTACGAGCAGTACTTC.

CDR3 residues: CASSEGGPNEQFF. The CDR3 DNA reads as TGCGCCAGCAGCGAGGGAGGGCCCAATGAGCAGTTCTTC. The gene calls are TRBV5-1 and TRBJ2-1; 7 bases agree with TRBD2. Germline V lookup: CDR1 SGHRS, CDR2 YFSETQ. With V trimmed by 4 bases and J by 6 bases, 4 bases remained unmatched. The CDR3 loop spans 13 amino acids.

There are many counts of this clonotype. The chain employs TRBV28 and TRBJ1-1; D call uncertain. V lost 7 bases and J lost 4, with 4 bases in between. The CDR3 length is 10 residues. Germline-derived CDR1 and CDR2 are MDHEN and SYDVKM. The CDR3 DNA sequence: TGTGCCAGCAAGAGCACTGAAGCTTTCTTT. It codes for CASKSTEAFF.

This clonotype was detected only a few times. The chain has TRBV6-5 and TRBJ1-5; TRBD1 matches at 9 bases. J gave up 4 bases and V 0 bases, and 1 base lay outside the gene matches. CDR1 is MNHEY, CDR2 SVGAGI, per germline. The CDR3 is 15 amino acids. For the CDR3, the DNA is TGTGCCAGCAGTTACTCAGGGACAGGGAATCAGCCCCAGCATTTT. It is translated as CASSYSGTGNQPQHF.

This clonotype has more than one count but fewer than ten. The chain joins TRBV24-1 to TRBJ2-2, with 9 nucleotides matching TRBD1. CDR1 is KGHDR and CDR2 is SFDVKD in the germline V gene. The V and J ends lost 3 bases and 6 bases, in that order; junction bases with no gene match: 7. The CDR3 covers 16 residues. In DNA form, the CDR3 reads TGTGCCACCAGTGATATGGACAGGGGCTATGCCGGGGAGCTGTTTTTT. As protein: CATSDMDRGYAGELFF.

This clonotype was observed a handful of times. The rearrangement joins TRBV7-2 to TRBJ2-3; D remains unclear. The CDR3 length is 13 residues. CDR1 SGHTA and CDR2 FQGNSA come from the germline V gene. V was trimmed by 3 bases and J by 5 bases, leaving 9 bases between them. CDR3 loop: CASSFRIKDTQYF. The CDR3 bases are TGTGCCAGCAGCTTCCGTATTAAAGATACGCAGTATTTT. Full variable domain (missing parts from reference TRBV7-2 and TRBJ2-3): GAGVSQSPSNKVTEKGKDVELRCDPISGHTALYWYRQSLGQGLEFLIYFQGNSAPDKSGLPSDRFSAERTGGSVSTLTIQRTQQEDSAVYLCASSFRIKDTQYFGPGTRLTVL.

This clonotype was counted a few times. This chain joins TRBV7-9 and TRBJ2-7; the D is unclear. The CDR3 is 13 residues long. The V gene's germline CDR1 is SEHNR and CDR2 FQNEAQ (reference sequence). V was trimmed by 2 bases and J by 4 bases, leaving 9 bases between them. As DNA, the CDR3 is TGTGCCAGCAGCTTATCCAGTCGATACGAGCAGTACTTC. This gives the protein CASSLSSRYEQYF.

As DNA, the CDR3 is TGTGCCAGCAGCCTTAATGTGTTTGTTTTGCGGGAGGGCCTCGGTGAGCAGTTCTTC. Translated, it gives CASSLNVFVLREGLGEQFF. The chain has TRBV11-1 and TRBJ2-1; 9 nucleotides line up with TRBD2. Germline CDR1 reads SGHAT; CDR2 reads FQDESV (reference sequence). There are 19 residues in the CDR3. Trimming cost V 5 bases and J 9 bases; bases outside gene matches: 23.